This T cell receptor beta chain was sequenced in a study of T cell changes during pregnancy in multiple sclerosis. Looked up from germline, CDR1 is SGHRS and CDR2 is YFSETQ. The CDR3 is 15 amino acids. V gave up 3 bases and J gave up 4 bases, with 11 bases separating them. Sequenced by immunoSEQ multiplex PCR; TCRdb stores in-frame clones only, minus some. This table holds just under 80,000 clones, approximately 95% found once. The V call is TRBV5-1, the J call TRBJ1-6; unclear D gene. The sequencing used peripheral blood, collected in the first trimester of pregnancy. The receptor was derived from a female donor with multiple sclerosis, enrolled in a pregnancy study. In DNA, the CDR3 is TGCGCCAGCAGCTCCCGGGGAGATTATAATTCACCCCTCCACTTT. Translation gives CASSSRGDYNSPLHF.